This entry describes one T cell receptor beta chain. Its antigen is not known. The data derive from a study of cytomegalovirus exposure and HLA in healthy donors. Whole-study findings and limits: The study designated about 180 TCR beta chains cytomegalovirus-associated.

The PCR contained 60 Vbeta and 13 Jbeta primers. TCRdb's copy holds only in-frame clones and misses some; the assay was immunoSEQ multiplex PCR. The sample yields approximately 170,000 clones, roughly 79% seen once. Sample: PBMCs. The TCR was taken from a woman aged 40 to 50 in good health and CMV-seronegative.

The CDR3 region has the DNA TGTGCCAGCAGCTCCCCCGTAGTGGTACCAACAGCCAAAAACATTCAGTACTTC. Translating gives CASSSPVVVPTAKNIQYF. V and J are TRBV11-2 and TRBJ2-4, with D uncertain. This CDR3 contains 18 residues. From germline, CDR1 is SGHAT and CDR2 FQNNGV. The ends were cut back, 4 bases at V and 0 bases at J, with 19 bases in the middle. The complete variable domain, with remaining parts taken from reference TRBV11-2 and TRBJ2-4, reads EAGVAQSPRYKIIEKRQSVAFWCNPISGHATLYWYQQILGQGPKLLIQFQNNGVVDDSQLPKDRFSAERLKGVDSTLKIQPAKLEDSAVYLCASSSPVVVPTAKNIQYFGAGTRLSVL.